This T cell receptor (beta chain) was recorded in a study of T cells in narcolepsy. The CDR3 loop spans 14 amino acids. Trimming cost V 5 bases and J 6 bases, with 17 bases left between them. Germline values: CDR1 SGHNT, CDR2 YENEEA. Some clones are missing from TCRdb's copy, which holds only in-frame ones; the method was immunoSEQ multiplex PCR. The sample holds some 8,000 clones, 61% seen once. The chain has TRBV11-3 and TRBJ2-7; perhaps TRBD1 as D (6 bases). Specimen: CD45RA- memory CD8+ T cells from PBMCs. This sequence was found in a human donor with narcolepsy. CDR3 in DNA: TGTGCCAGCAGCCAAACAGGGCCCCCAGCCGAGCAGTACTTC. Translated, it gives CASSQTGPPAEQYF. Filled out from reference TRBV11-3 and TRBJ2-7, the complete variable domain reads EAGVVQSPRYKIIEKKQPVAFWCNPISGHNTLYWYLQNLGQGPELLIRYENEEAVDDSQLPKDRFSAERLKGVDSTLKIQPAELGDSAVYLCASSQTGPPAEQYFGPGTRLTVT.